This is a list of T cell receptor beta chains from one sample in a study of CD8 T cells in Susac syndrome. Via MiXCR, TCRdb re-called the immunoSEQ multiplex PCR reads, giving one row per CDR3 protein. The sample has a few hundred thousand distinct CDR3 sequences; 85% to 95% are singletons. The specimen was CD4+ T cells from PBMCs. Source of these receptors: a human donor with multiple sclerosis. CDR3s include the opening cysteine and the closing phenylalanine or tryptophan. Each record gives: V gene, J gene, clone size, D gene, CDR3 protein, CDR3 DNA. The D gene is left open where the match is weak. Expanded clones get a size class; other rows say once, few or many, or leave the size out.

>TRBV23-1|TRBJ2-1|-|-
CASKKRTSPYNEQFF
TGCGCCAGTAAGAAGCGGACTTCTCCCTACAATGAGCAGTTCTTC
>TRBV20-1|TRBJ1-2|-|-
CSPQLGQGGLNYGYTF
TGCAGTCCCCAGTTGGGACAAGGGGGTCTTAACTATGGCTACACCTTC
>TRBV20-1|TRBJ1-2|-|TRBD1
CSAPGRGRFGYTF
TGCAGTGCACCGGGCAGGGGGCGGTTTGGCTACACCTTC
>TRBV29-1|TRBJ2-2|-|-
CSTSGHTNTGELFF
TGCAGCACCTCGGGACACACGAACACCGGGGAGCTGTTTTTT
>TRBV20-1|TRBJ1-5|-|TRBD1
CSAGHTGEDQPQHF
TGCAGTGCTGGCCATACAGGGGAGGATCAGCCCCAGCATTTT
>TRBV20-1|TRBJ2-3|-|-
CSARVGRGGSDTQYF
TGCAGTGCTAGAGTAGGCAGGGGGGGTTCAGATACGCAGTATTTT
>TRBV29-1|TRBJ2-2|-|TRBD1
CSVSGQGDTGELFF
TGCAGCGTTTCCGGACAGGGTGACACCGGGGAGCTGTTTTTT
>TRBV30|TRBJ1-2|-|-
CAWSAGSYGYTF
TGTGCCTGGAGTGCGGGGTCCTATGGCTACACCTTC
>TRBV29-1|TRBJ1-2|-|-
CSVAGASGGYTF
TGCAGCGTGGCGGGCGCGTCGGGCGGCTACACCTTC
>TRBV3-1|TRBJ2-2|-|-
CASSQDGRVGELFF
TGTGCCAGCAGCCAAGATGGAAGGGTCGGGGAGCTGTTTTTT
>TRBV7-9|TRBJ1-2|-|-
CASSPQPSRSVGYTF
TGTGCCAGCAGCCCACAACCTTCAAGGTCGGTAGGCTACACCTTC
>TRBV5-1|TRBJ2-1|-|-
CASKGDSGPLNEQFF
TGCGCCAGCAAGGGCGATTCAGGGCCCCTCAATGAGCAGTTCTTC
>TRBV23-1|TRBJ2-6|-|-
CASTTPASGANVLTF
TGCGCCAGCACTACCCCCGCCTCTGGGGCCAACGTCCTGACTTTC
>TRBV30|TRBJ2-7|-|TRBD1
CAWRTGSYEQYF
TGTGCCTGGCGGACAGGATCCTACGAGCAGTACTTC
>TRBV14|TRBJ1-6|-|TRBD1
CASSPWDSLGGYNSPLHF
TGTGCCAGCAGCCCTTGGGACAGCCTGGGGGGCTATAATTCACCCCTCCACTTT
>TRBV19|TRBJ1-1|-|-
CASSNRLRRNTEAFF
TGTGCCAGTAGCAACAGATTACGGAGGAACACTGAAGCTTTCTTT
>TRBV5-1|TRBJ2-1|-|-
CASSPGAGNPVYEQFF
TGCGCCAGCAGCCCCGGGGCGGGGAACCCAGTATATGAGCAGTTCTTC
>TRBV2|TRBJ1-2|once|-
CASNKGGLRSGYTF
TGTGCCAGCAACAAGGGGGGCCTTCGGAGTGGCTACACCTTC
>TRBV20-1|TRBJ1-6|-|-
CSARDSGPLPLHF
TGCAGTGCTAGAGACTCCGGTCCTCTACCCCTCCACTTT
>TRBV5-1|TRBJ2-5|-|TRBD1
CASSPQGEETQYF
TGCGCCAGCAGCCCACAGGGGGAAGAGACCCAGTACTTC
>TRBV7-2|TRBJ2-7|-|TRBD2
CASSSPSGGAYEQYF
TGTGCCAGCAGCTCCCCTAGCGGGGGGGCCTACGAGCAGTACTTC
>TRBV7-2|TRBJ2-3|-|TRBD2
CASSLKSGGTDTQYF
TGTGCCAGCAGCCTAAAGAGCGGGGGCACAGATACGCAGTATTTT
>TRBV30|TRBJ2-1|-|TRBD1
CASDRGVYNEQFF
TGTGCCTCCGACAGGGGGGTCTACAATGAGCAGTTCTTC
>TRBV27|TRBJ1-2|-|-
CASSLSRGNGYTF
TGTGCCAGCAGTCTCTCAAGAGGGAATGGCTACACCTTC
>TRBV18|TRBJ1-2|once|-
CASSPPAGYGYTF
TGTGCCAGCTCACCACCGGCGGGGTACGGCTACACCTTC
>TRBV27|TRBJ1-2|-|-
CASMEGGLGGYTF
TGTGCCAGCATGGAGGGGGGACTGGGGGGCTACACCTTC
>TRBV27|TRBJ1-5|-|TRBD1
CASKKQGDSNQPQHF
TGTGCCAGCAAAAAACAGGGGGATAGCAATCAGCCCCAGCATTTT
>TRBV20-1|TRBJ2-5|-|TRBD1
CSARGTGRINQETQYF
TGCAGTGCTAGAGGGACAGGAAGGATAAACCAAGAGACCCAGTACTTC
>TRBV12-3/TRBV12-4|TRBJ2-1|-|TRBD1
CASRGTENEQFF
TGTGCCAGCAGGGGGACAGAGAATGAGCAGTTCTTC
>TRBV5-1|TRBJ2-1|once|TRBD2
CASSLSLGGTYNEQFF
TGCGCCAGCAGCCTTTCCCTCGGGGGGACCTACAATGAGCAGTTCTTC
>TRBV6-6|TRBJ1-2|-|-
CASTPQYTVGSYTF
TGTGCCAGCACACCCCAATACACGGTTGGGAGCTACACCTTC
>TRBV20-1|TRBJ1-1|once|TRBD1
CSARADRGRTEAFF
TGCAGTGCTAGAGCGGACAGGGGGCGCACTGAAGCTTTCTTT
>TRBV12-3/TRBV12-4|TRBJ1-6|-|-
CASSLVGVNSPLHF
TGTGCCAGCAGTTTGGTAGGAGTTAATTCACCCCTCCACTTT
>TRBV4-2|TRBJ1-1|-|TRBD1
CASSHKDRGIEAFF
TGTGCCAGCAGCCATAAAGACAGGGGGATTGAAGCTTTCTTT
>TRBV29-1|TRBJ1-2|few|-
CSVAGQGDYGYTF
TGCAGCGTTGCAGGGCAGGGCGATTATGGCTACACCTTC
>TRBV20-1|TRBJ2-1|-|TRBD1
CSALSRDSRLEQFF
TGCAGTGCTCTAAGCCGGGACAGCAGACTTGAGCAGTTCTTC
>TRBV29-1|TRBJ2-5|-|TRBD2
CSVLKAGEETQYF
TGCAGCGTTTTGAAAGCGGGAGAAGAGACCCAGTACTTC
>TRBV6-5|TRBJ2-2|-|-
CASSYESGSFPGELFF
TGTGCCAGCAGTTACGAATCGGGGAGCTTTCCCGGGGAGCTGTTTTTT
>TRBV29-1|TRBJ1-1|once|-
CSNFRGIGTEAFF
TGCAGCAATTTTCGGGGGATTGGCACTGAAGCTTTCTTT
>TRBV30|TRBJ2-2|-|TRBD2
CAWSFPGGPGELFF
TGTGCCTGGAGTTTTCCGGGGGGGCCCGGGGAGCTGTTTTTT
>TRBV29-1|TRBJ2-1|-|TRBD2
CSVKGTSAYNEQFF
TGCAGCGTCAAAGGGACTAGCGCTTACAATGAGCAGTTCTTC
>TRBV5-1|TRBJ1-1|-|-
CASSLSQPGRDTEAFF
TGCGCCAGCAGCTTGTCCCAGCCGGGACGGGACACTGAAGCTTTCTTT
>TRBV6-6|TRBJ1-6|-|-
CASSSGPANSPLHF
TGTGCCAGCAGTTCCGGGCCTGCGAATTCACCCCTCCACTTT
>TRBV30|TRBJ2-3|-|TRBD2
CAWSTSGTWRDTQYF
TGTGCCTGGAGTACTAGCGGGACCTGGCGGGATACGCAGTATTTT
>TRBV12-3/TRBV12-4|TRBJ1-2|-|-
CASSSAPTGYGYTF
TGTGCCAGCAGTTCGGCCCCGACGGGCTATGGCTACACCTTC
>TRBV29-1|TRBJ2-3|-|TRBD2
CSAPDMRGGTFSTDTQYF
TGCAGCGCGCCGGACATGAGGGGAGGGACTTTCTCCACAGATACGCAGTATTTT